This TCR beta chain was sequenced for a study of monozygotic twins with cystic fibrosis. With respect to this clone: Its antigen remains unidentified.

Whole-study results and caveats: Clonality was generally low (median roughly 0.01), higher in the most severe patients. Monozygotic CF twin pairs shared significantly more nucleotide-identical clonotypes than unrelated CF individuals did.

This CDR3 has 12 amino acids. V was pared by 4 bases and J by 7 bases, with 4 bases of the junction left unmatched. CDR1 and CDR2 from the germline V gene are SEHNR and FQNEAQ (reference sequence). The assay was immunoSEQ multiplex PCR, and TCRdb's table has in-frame clones only and misses some. This sample yields roughly 20,000 clones, of which 95% to 98% are seen a single time; approximately 2% belongs to the top ten. Sequencing input: blood. The chain joins TRBV7-9 to TRBJ2-7, with TRBD1 matching over 7 bases. The clonotype was recovered from a woman in her twenties or thirties with cystic fibrosis. CDR3 sequence reads: CASSWGTEEQYF. The CDR3 coding sequence is TGTGCCAGCAGCTGGGGGACAGAAGAGCAGTACTTC. The full variable domain, with the rest looked up from reference TRBV7-9 and TRBJ2-7, is DTGVSQNPRHKITKRGQNVTFRCDPISEHNRLYWYRQTLGQGPEFLTYFQNEAQLEKSRLLSDRFSAERPKGSFSTLEIQRTEQGDSAMYLCASSWGTEEQYFGPGTRLTVT.